These 19 T cell receptor beta chains were sequenced from one sample in a study of identical twins listed by TCRdb under 2016. Receptors were amplified or captured by 5' RACE. Sequenced on an Illumina HiSeq 2000. TCRdb cleaned the public reads at Q25 with fastp, built clones with MiXCR and kept in-frame beta chains. Rows with a matching CDR3 protein are joined into one entry that keeps the most common DNA and genes. The sample table records about 520,000 distinct CDR3 sequences; 20% to 25% of these occur just once. The ten largest clones add up to about 0.91% of the sample. Separately, the same data were catalogued under a study of T cells expressing NK-cell markers.

The sequenced sample was CD4+ T cells sorted from blood. Every receptor here comes from a woman between 18 and 29 years old in good health.

A few counts support this clonotype. The rearrangement joins TRBV11-3 to TRBJ2-1; 10 positions match TRBD2. The CDR3 has 15 residues. The trim removed 4 bases at V and 8 bases at J, leaving 8 bases unmatched. Germline CDR1 is SGHNT and CDR2 is YENEEA. DNA for the CDR3: TGTGCCAGCAGCTCTCAGCGGGGGGGCCGGTATGAGCAGTTCTTC. Protein: CASSSQRGGRYEQFF.

This clonotype was recorded a few times. The rearrangement links TRBV20-1 to TRBJ2-1; 12 nucleotides match TRBD1. The V gene's germline CDR1 is DFQATT and CDR2 SNEGSKA (reference sequence). J lost 5 bases, V lost 2 bases, and 7 bases had no gene match. The CDR3 covers 16 residues. This CDR3 is CSARTRDRGRNNEQFF. As DNA, the CDR3 is TGCAGTGCTAGAACGCGGGACAGGGGGCGGAACAATGAGCAGTTCTTC.

This clonotype was found a few times. The J gene is TRBJ2-5, the V gene TRBV15, with 7 bases fitting TRBD2. This CDR3 has 14 residues. V lost 8 bases, J lost 4 bases, and 10 bases stayed unmatched. Germline V CDR1 and CDR2: LNHNV, YYDKDF (reference sequence). This chain's CDR3 is CATRPAGRGETQYF. CDR3 coding DNA: TGTGCCACCCGACCGGCGGGGAGGGGAGAGACCCAGTACTTC.

This chain connects TRBV5-1 to TRBJ1-2; tentatively, D is TRBD1 (5 bases). Trimming removed 0 bases at V and 8 bases at J, with 11 bases between. The CDR3 contains 13 residues. Germline V gene data show CDR1 as SGHRS and CDR2 as YFSETQ. The CDR3, as DNA: TGCGCCAGCAGCTTGGTAGGGGCGGACGGCTACACCTTC. This encodes CASSLVGADGYTF.

The chain recombines TRBV7-2 with TRBJ2-7; D call uncertain. V was pared by 7 bases and J by 3 bases, with 7 bases between. The CDR3 is made up of 11 amino acids. The germline gives CDR1 SGHTA, CDR2 FQGNSA. The CDR3: CASTTNYEQYF. The CDR3 DNA reads TGTGCCAGCACCACAAACTACGAGCAGTACTTC.

Many counts were recorded for this clonotype. The genes are TRBV10-3 and TRBJ2-3; possible D gene TRBD2, 6 bases. The CDR3 consists of 15 residues. V lost 6 bases and J 1 base, leaving 14 bases between the germline ends. Germline CDR1 reads ENHRY; CDR2 reads SYGVKD. The CDR3 DNA reads TGTGCCATCAGCCCTGGGGGGAGAGGCACAGATACGCAGTATTTT. It encodes CAISPGGRGTDTQYF.

This clonotype was observed a handful of times. The chain joins TRBV20-1 to TRBJ1-2; 7 bases map to TRBD1. This CDR3 comprises 16 residues. Germline V CDR1 and CDR2: DFQATT, SNEGSKA (reference sequence). The trim removed 1 base at V and 6 bases at J, leaving 14 bases unmatched. As DNA, the CDR3 is TGCAGTGCTAGAGCCCCCGACAGGGAATCTGGAAATGGCTACACCTTC. Its protein is CSARAPDRESGNGYTF.

The CDR3 bases are TGCGCCAGCAGCCTCAATCCGGACAGGATATCGGTAGCCAAAAACATTCAGTACTTC. Its protein product is CASSLNPDRISVAKNIQYF. This chain uses TRBV5-1 with TRBJ2-4; 7 nucleotides match TRBD1. CDR1 SGHRS and CDR2 YFSETQ come from the germline V gene. J was trimmed by 0 bases and V by 4 bases; bases with no gene match: 16. The CDR3 is 19 amino acids.

This chain links TRBV5-5 with TRBJ2-5, with a tentative D call TRBD1 (5 bases). Trimming cost V 3 bases and J 4 bases, with 13 bases left between them. The CDR3 extends over 14 amino acids. Germline CDR1 SGHKS, CDR2 YYEKEE (reference sequence). This CDR3 reads CASSSAGNRETQYF. Here the CDR3 DNA reads TGTGCCAGCAGCTCAGCAGGGAACAGAGAGACCCAGTACTTC.

The CDR3 reads CANSGSSYEQYF. For the CDR3, the DNA is TGTGCCAATAGCGGCAGCTCCTACGAGCAGTACTTC. The chain is built from TRBV10-3 and TRBJ2-7; weak D call: TRBD2 (6 bases). CDR3 length equals 12 residues. Trimming cost V 10 bases and J 0 bases, with 10 bases left between them. CDR1 and CDR2 from the germline V gene are ENHRY and SYGVKD.

The rearrangement joins TRBV10-2 to TRBJ2-2, with D possibly matching TRBD1 (6 bases). From germline, CDR1 is WSHSY and CDR2 SAAADI. The CDR3 has 13 residues. The ends were cut back, 8 bases at V and 6 bases at J, with 13 bases in the middle. The CDR3 nucleotides read TGCGCCAGCTGGGGGCAGGGCCCCGGGGAGCTGTTTTTT. Encoded protein: CASWGQGPGELFF.

This clonotype has a count of ten or more. This chain connects TRBV12-3 or TRBV12-4 to TRBJ2-7; D gene ambiguous. V lost 2 bases, J lost 2 bases, and 10 bases lay in between. This CDR3 region has 14 residues. CDR3 protein: CASSLSARAYEQYF. The CDR3 coding sequence is TGTGCCAGCAGTTTATCAGCCCGAGCCTACGAGCAGTACTTC.

This clonotype was seen more than once but under ten times. The chain recombines TRBV29-1 with TRBJ2-1; 12 positions match TRBD2. CDR1 is SQVTM and CDR2 is ANQGSEA in the germline V gene. The CDR3 has 15 residues. Germline trimming cut 4 bases from V and 3 bases from J; bases unmatched to any gene: 4. CDR3 bases: TGCAGCGTTGGACTAGCGGGAGCGGGCTACAATGAGCAGTTCTTC. Amino acid sequence: CSVGLAGAGYNEQFF.

The rearrangement links TRBV5-1 to TRBJ2-1; TRBD2 aligns across 10 bases. This CDR3 region has 15 residues. Germline CDR1 reads SGHRS; CDR2 reads YFSETQ. Germline trimming cut 0 bases from V and 8 bases from J; bases unmatched to any gene: 5. CDR3 DNA: TGCGCCAGCAGCTTGGCAGCGGGGGGGCCTCATGAGCAGTTCTTC. Its protein product is CASSLAAGGPHEQFF. Filled out from reference TRBV5-1 and TRBJ2-1, the complete variable domain reads KAGVTQTPRYLIKTRGQQVTLSCSPISGHRSVSWYQQTPGQGLQFLFEYFSETQRNKGNFPGRFSGRQFSNSRSEMNVSTLELGDSALYLCASSLAAGGPHEQFFGPGTRLTVL.

The chain recombines TRBV5-1 with TRBJ2-1; a weak D match, TRBD2 (5 bases). V was shortened by 3 bases and J by 0 bases, with 13 bases between the two germline ends. The CDR3 is 16 amino acids. CDR1 is SGHRS, CDR2 YFSETQ, per germline. The CDR3 coding sequence is TGCGCCAGCAGCTCGAGAGGTGGAGGCTCCTACAATGAGCAGTTCTTC. Translating it yields CASSSRGGGSYNEQFF.

This clonotype was observed a handful of times. The chain couples TRBV12-3 or TRBV12-4 to TRBJ1-2; 8 positions agree with TRBD1. The V segment lost 4 bases and the J segment 8 bases; nucleotides outside the gene matches: 12. The CDR3 sequence is 15 residues long. The DNA of the CDR3 is TGTGCCAGCAGTTGGGCGGACAGGGCCTTGGTAGGCTACACCTTC. Its protein product is CASSWADRALVGYTF.

V gene TRBV29-1 combines with J gene TRBJ1-1; a weak D match, TRBD1 (6 bases). The CDR3 contains 15 residues. Trimming stripped 1 base from V and 5 bases from J, with 17 bases between. Germline V gives CDR1 SQVTM, CDR2 ANQGSEA. The DNA of the CDR3 is TGCAGCGTTGAAGCCATCCGGGCGAGGGGGACTGAAGCTTTCTTT. Translating gives CSVEAIRARGTEAFF.

This chain uses TRBV20-1 with TRBJ2-1; D is possibly TRBD2 (6 bases). The germline CDR1 and CDR2 sequences are DFQATT and SNEGSKA (reference sequence). Trimming pared 0 bases from V and 0 bases from J, leaving 15 bases between. This CDR3 is 17 amino acids long. DNA of the CDR3: TGCAGTGCTAGAGATCAAACAGCGGGCCCCTCCTACAATGAGCAGTTCTTC. Translation gives CSARDQTAGPSYNEQFF.

This clonotype has more than one count but fewer than ten. The chain combines TRBV12-3 or TRBV12-4 with TRBJ2-5, with unresolved D. The CDR3 is 14 residues long. Trimming removed 3 bases from V and 0 bases from J, with 8 bases in between. The CDR3 DNA sequence: TGTGCCAGCAGTTTTCACCAGGACCAAGAGACCCAGTACTTC. Amino acids: CASSFHQDQETQYF.